The T cell receptor beta chain described here comes from a study of blood T cell repertoires in COVID-19. At the level of the study: Acute and convalescent COVID-19 specimens originated in the United States, Italy and Spain. Sources were T cells, B-cell-depleted T cells, or PBMCs; the material itself was cDNA or gDNA.

The V and J ends lost 2 bases and 0 bases, in that order; junction bases with no gene match: 10. The V gene's germline CDR1 is KGHSH and CDR2 LQKENI. The CDR3 sequence is 18 residues long. Original processing notes: Reference gene primer amplification yielded estimated nucleated cell counts. The data were produced by immunoSEQ multiplex PCR, yet TCRdb's version contains in-frame clones alone and is incomplete. V, J and clone size were drawn from that table, and D and trimming were deduced from the DNA. The table includes 200,000 or so clones, about 88% detected once. There are a few counts of this clone.

The sample was peripheral blood. This clonotype originated in a man between 40 and 49 years old with active or convalescent COVID-19. J is TRBJ1-3 and V is TRBV18; 7 bases are a match to TRBD1. CDR3 nucleotide sequence: TGTGCCAGCTCACCAACCGGGAAACAGGGGCTCTCTGGAAACACCATATATTTT. Translated, it gives CASSPTGKQGLSGNTIYF.